This T cell receptor beta chain came from a study of shared T cell receptors in the human thymus. TCRdb's table, derived via immunoSEQ multiplex PCR, lists solely in-frame clones and lacks some. Of approximately 760,000 clones detected, 70% to 90% appear once; the ten largest clones hold roughly 0.01%. Germline CDR1 reads SGHRS; CDR2 reads YFSETQ. The V end lost 4 bases, the J end lost 1 base, and 6 bases lay between the germline ends. This CDR3 comprises 13 residues. Another study also made use of these data, one on human thymus T cells. That investigation notes: Related work found strong thymic repertoire overlap between unrelated individuals.

This chain uses TRBV5-1 with TRBJ2-1; no clear D gene. Input material: thymocytes. This sequence originates from a girl less than two years old with a congenital heart defect. The CDR3 DNA sequence: TGCGCCAGCAGCCCCCAGTCCTACAATGAGCAGTTCTTC. As protein: CASSPQSYNEQFF.